These 10 T cell receptor beta chains came from one sample sequenced in a study of blood T cells in healthy people across ages. Using a J-beta primer mix together with a sample-barcoded 5' primer, a second PCR was run for roughly 6 to 11 cycles. TCRdb called the 5' RACE reads again in MiXCR, with one record for every CDR3 protein. The sample yields hundreds of thousands of distinct CDR3 sequences, around half seen once. Source material: blood. These receptors all come from a man older than 75 in good health.

This clonotype showed up just a few times. This sequence joins TRBV11-3 and TRBJ2-1; TRBD2 matches 12 bases. The V gene's germline CDR1 is SGHNT and CDR2 YENEEA. With V trimmed by 4 bases and J by 12 bases, 13 bases remained unmatched. The CDR3 covers 16 residues. The chain's CDR3 is CASSSYSTSGSDGQFF. The DNA of the CDR3 is TGTGCCAGCAGCTCCTACTCGACTAGCGGGAGCGATGGGCAGTTCTTC.

The rearrangement joins TRBV7-2 to TRBJ2-1, with D perhaps matching TRBD2 (5 bases). Trimming left V 5 bases short and J 7 bases short, with 15 bases between. Germline assignment: CDR1 SGHTA and CDR2 FQGNSA. This CDR3 is 14 amino acids long. The CDR3 loop is CASSARVRRNEQFF. DNA of the CDR3: TGTGCCAGCAGCGCCCGGGTCCGGAGGAATGAGCAGTTCTTC.

V is TRBV20-1 and J is TRBJ1-2; unclear D gene. Trimming took off 3 bases at V and 8 bases at J, with 16 bases between the two ends. Germline CDR1 and CDR2: DFQATT and SNEGSKA (reference sequence). The length of the CDR3 is 13 residues. CDR3 region: CSASLSDGGGYTF. In nucleotides, the CDR3 is TGCAGTGCTAGCCTATCAGATGGCGGGGGCTACACCTTC.

The J gene is TRBJ2-7, the V gene TRBV27; TRBD2 agrees at 8 bases. This CDR3 contains 14 residues. CDR1 and CDR2 (germline): MNHEY, SMNVEV (reference sequence). Trimming removed 5 bases from V and 5 bases from J; junction bases left unmatched: 8. The DNA of the CDR3 is TGTGCCAGCAGTCATCGGCGGGGGGCGAACGAGCAGTACTTC. Its protein is CASSHRRGANEQYF.

This clonotype was seen ten or more times. As DNA, the CDR3 is TGTGCCAGCACCCTGGGCCCAGACCGGCATGAGCAGTTCTTC. The encoded protein is CASTLGPDRHEQFF. V is TRBV9 and J is TRBJ2-1; no clear D. Germline CDR1 SGDLS, CDR2 YYNGEE. Trimming pared 6 bases from V and 8 bases from J, leaving 18 bases between. The CDR3 consists of 14 residues.

The CDR3, as DNA: TGCAGTGCTAGCCCCCGGGACTTGGTTTTGGCCCAGCATTTT. The encoded protein is CSASPRDLVLAQHF. The gene calls are TRBV20-1 and TRBJ1-5; possibly TRBD1 for D (5 bases). The CDR3 runs to 14 residues. CDR1 DFQATT and CDR2 SNEGSKA come from the germline V gene (reference sequence). V shed 3 bases and J shed 11 bases, with 20 bases lying between them.

This clonotype has just one count. The genes are TRBV10-3 and TRBJ2-5; possibly TRBD2 for D (7 bases). CDR3 length equals 17 residues. Germline assignment: CDR1 ENHRY and CDR2 SYGVKD. Trimming removed 4 bases at V and 4 bases at J, with 22 bases between. CDR3 DNA sequence: TGTGCCATCAGTGGCACTCTTCTTAGGGGAGGGGGAGAGACCCAGTACTTC. It codes for CAISGTLLRGGGETQYF.

The chain carries TRBV7-2 and TRBJ1-2; the D is unclear. The germline V gene encodes CDR1 SGHTA and CDR2 FQGNSA. This CDR3 has 13 amino acids. Deletions cut 1 base from V and 7 bases from J, with 10 bases between. CDR3 nucleotide sequence: TGTGCCAGCAGCTTAGTGTCTATGGGTGGCTACACCTTC. Amino acids: CASSLVSMGGYTF.

This clonotype was seen more than once but under ten times. J is TRBJ2-4 and V is TRBV18; 9 nucleotides match TRBD1. Matching the DNA end better, TRBJ2-7 makes the J call doubtful. CDR3 length equals 14 residues. CDR1 KGHSH and CDR2 LQKENI come from the germline V gene. The CDR3 nucleotides read TGTGCCAGCTCACGGGACAGGGTTGACGCCGAGCAGTACTTC. Amino acids: CASSRDRVDAEQYF.

This chain connects TRBV20-1 to TRBJ2-7; 8 positions match TRBD1. V shed 6 bases and J 2 bases; nucleotides not matched to a gene: 9. CDR1 and CDR2 from the germline V gene are DFQATT and SNEGSKA (reference sequence). This CDR3 contains 14 residues. CDR3 region: CSAHSGTGTYEQYF. The CDR3 DNA is TGCAGTGCACATTCCGGGACAGGTACCTACGAGCAGTACTTC.